The sequence of this T cell receptor (beta chain) was determined in a study of T-cell reconstitution after alpha-beta-depleted transplantation in children. Whole-study findings and limits: Certain patients had high TCRbeta diversity at day 60, and it came from recipient T cells and thymic progenitors that survived.

Unique molecular identifiers were built into the TCRbeta library. Each CDR3 protein gets one entry after TCRdb re-called the PCR reads with MiXCR. Of more than 100,000 distinct CDR3 sequences listed, 20% to 25% were seen once; the top ten hold about 10%. Trimming shortened V by 5 bases and J by 10 bases, and 14 bases separated the two germline ends. The CDR3 totals 11 residues. The germline CDR1 and CDR2 sequences are SQVTM and ANQGSEA. As concerns this clonotype: Its specificity is not known. A much larger clone is a single base away; this may be a read error.

The sequence was collected from a male patient between 2 and 10 years old who had a stem cell transplant for chronic granulomatous disease, so the T cells may come from the graft donor. The specimen comprised PBMCs, mostly from graft donor cells, sampled 180 days after TCRalphabeta/CD19-depleted stem cell transplant. This sequence joins TRBV29-1 and TRBJ1-1; no clear D gene. The CDR3 DNA reads as TGCAGCGTTTTCAGCAGGCCTGGAGCTTTCTTT. Protein sequence: CSVFSRPGAFF.